One T cell receptor (beta chain) is described in this entry. The target antigen is unknown. This sample is drawn from a study of cytomegalovirus exposure and HLA in healthy donors. The study, taken as a whole, reports: Reportedly, a later analysis found an Asian-associated ancestry cluster had fewer N-insertions than the approximately 670-donor mean. Some public TCRs appeared in many individuals, while most sequences were rare. TCR beta chains numbering under 200 were designated cytomegalovirus-associated.

CDR3 length equals 20 residues. The V gene's germline CDR1 is SGHNT and CDR2 YYREEE (reference sequence). The V end lost 0 bases, the J end lost 0 bases, and 19 bases lay between the germline ends. The PCR employed 60 Vbeta primers together with 13 Jbeta primers. Produced via immunoSEQ multiplex PCR; TCRdb's table is partial and in-frame only. Among 120,000 to 150,000 clones listed, around 78% were seen once. Donors consisted of healthy bone marrow donors. This sequence was found in a woman aged 18-29 years in good health and CMV-seronegative. Sequencing was done on a sample of PBMCs. The chain combines TRBV5-4 with TRBJ2-6, with D perhaps matching TRBD1 (5 bases). CDR3 amino acids: CASSLAPEAGRFSGANVLTF. The CDR3 DNA is TGTGCCAGCAGCTTGGCCCCCGAGGCAGGGCGCTTCTCTGGGGCCAACGTCCTGACTTTC.